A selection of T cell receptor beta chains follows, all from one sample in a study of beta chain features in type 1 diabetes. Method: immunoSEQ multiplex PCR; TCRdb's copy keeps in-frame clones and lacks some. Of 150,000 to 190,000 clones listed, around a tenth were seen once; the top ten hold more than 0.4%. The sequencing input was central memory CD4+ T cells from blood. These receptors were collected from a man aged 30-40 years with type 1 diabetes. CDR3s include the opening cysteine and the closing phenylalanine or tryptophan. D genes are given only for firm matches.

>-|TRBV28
CASSTDTYQPQHF
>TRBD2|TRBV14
CASSQTSTHKQFF
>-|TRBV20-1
CSAKETYEQYF
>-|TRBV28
CASTLRFRPHLQYF
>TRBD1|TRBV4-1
CASSQGPGQGGEKLFF
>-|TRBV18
CASSPLSAGASYEQYF
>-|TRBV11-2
CASSLRGNTDTQYF
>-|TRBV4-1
CASSQTRTGSGANVLTF
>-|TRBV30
CAWSGTDRGEQFF
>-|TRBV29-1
CSVRPGLLDAYEQYF